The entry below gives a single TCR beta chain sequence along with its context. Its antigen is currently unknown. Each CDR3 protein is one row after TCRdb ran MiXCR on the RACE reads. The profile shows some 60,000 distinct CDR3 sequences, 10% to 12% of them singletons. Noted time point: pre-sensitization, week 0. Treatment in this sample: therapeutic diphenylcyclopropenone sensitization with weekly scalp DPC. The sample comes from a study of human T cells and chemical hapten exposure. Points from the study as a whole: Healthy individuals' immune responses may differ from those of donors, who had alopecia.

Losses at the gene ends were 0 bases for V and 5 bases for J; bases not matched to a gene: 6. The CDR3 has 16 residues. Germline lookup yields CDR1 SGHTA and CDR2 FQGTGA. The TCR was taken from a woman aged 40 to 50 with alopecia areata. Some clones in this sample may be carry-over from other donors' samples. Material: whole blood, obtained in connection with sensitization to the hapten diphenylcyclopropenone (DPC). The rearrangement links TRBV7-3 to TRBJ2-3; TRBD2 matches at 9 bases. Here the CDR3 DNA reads TGTGCCAGCAGCTTAACGGCGGGAGGGGCTGGAGATACGCAGTATTTT. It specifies CASSLTAGGAGDTQYF.